This T cell receptor (beta chain) was obtained from a study of long-term antiretroviral therapy in people with HIV. The CDR3 loop spans 15 amino acids. The V gene lost 1 base and the J gene lost 3 bases, with 11 bases spanning the gap. Germline-derived CDR1 and CDR2 are SGHRS and YFSETQ. immunoSEQ v3.0 was run at survey level. Here immunoSEQ multiplex PCR was the method, and the copy in TCRdb shows in-frame clones only, minus some. This sample has some 22,000 clones; around four fifths occur once, and the top ten carry roughly a quarter. Comments on this clone: Its antigen remains unknown.

Study outcomes and limitations: Researchers lacked any data on ART adherence, viral resistance or therapy changes. Clones with expansion before ART led the repertoire at all time points. Versus controls, repertoires in people with HIV had narrower CDR3 length ranges.

Specimens retained 1-10 million cryopreserved PBMC preceding DNA extraction. Sample: unsorted PBMCs, taken 0.4 years after starting antiretroviral therapy. The clonotype originates from a middle-aged man with HIV. The chain joins TRBV5-1 to TRBJ1-5; the D is unclear. This CDR3 is CASSLIHGDNQPQHF. The CDR3 bases are TGCGCCAGCAGCTTGATACACGGGGACAATCAGCCCCAGCATTTT. The full variable domain, in which reference TRBV5-1 and TRBJ1-5 provide the parts outside the CDR3, is KAGVTQTPRYLIKTRGQQVTLSCSPISGHRSVSWYQQTPGQGLQFLFEYFSETQRNKGNFPGRFSGRQFSNSRSEMNVSTLELGDSALYLCASSLIHGDNQPQHFGDGTRLSIL.